These 8 T cell receptor beta chains were sequenced from one sample in a study of Ad26.COV2.S vaccination and SARS-CoV-2 variants. Here immunoSEQ multiplex PCR was the method, and the copy in TCRdb shows in-frame clones only, minus some. The sample has approximately 400,000 clones; around 90% are singletons. Sequencing used peripheral blood, obtained after recovery from COVID-19. All receptors come from a human donor who had recovered from COVID-19.

The CDR3 nucleotides are TGTGCCAGTCAGGTTACAGGGGTAGGTGGCTACACCTTC. It is translated as CASQVTGVGGYTF. This rearrangement joins TRBV25-1 to TRBJ1-2, with TRBD1 identical over 7 bases. Trimming at V came to 9 bases and at J to 7 bases, leaving 11 bases not matched to a gene. This CDR3 is 13 amino acids long. The germline V gene encodes CDR1 MGHDK and CDR2 SYGVNS.

The chain recombines TRBV4-3 with TRBJ2-2; TRBD1 matches at 7 bases. This CDR3 spans 19 amino acids. V lost 2 bases and J lost 0; bases outside the gene matches: 12. The germline V gene encodes CDR1 LGHNA and CDR2 YSLEER. CDR3 protein: CASSQFYLTGATNTGELFF. CDR3 nucleotides: TGCGCCAGCAGCCAATTCTACCTAACAGGGGCCACGAACACCGGGGAGCTGTTTTTT.

The chain has TRBV4-1 and TRBJ1-3; 8 bases align to TRBD1. The J segment lost 7 bases and the V segment lost 1 base, leaving 3 bases of the junction unmatched. CDR1 MGHRA and CDR2 YSYEKL come from the germline V gene. The CDR3 covers 14 residues. In nucleotides, the CDR3 is TGCGCCAGCAGCCAAGGGACAGGGTATAACACCATATATTTT. This translates into CASSQGTGYNTIYF.

This clone was observed a single time. The chain joins TRBV7-9 to TRBJ1-2; no clear D gene. From germline, CDR1 is SEHNR and CDR2 FQNEAQ (reference sequence). V was trimmed by 5 bases and J by 5 bases, leaving 21 bases between them. The CDR3 is made up of 16 amino acids. This CDR3 reads CASSSLRGPQHYGYTF. For the CDR3, the DNA is TGTGCCAGCAGCAGCTTACGAGGGCCCCAGCATTATGGCTACACCTTC. Looking up the rest from reference TRBV7-9 and TRBJ1-2 gives the full variable domain: DTGVSQNPRHKITKRGQNVTFRCDPISEHNRLYWYRQTLGQGPEFLTYFQNEAQLEKSRLLSDRFSAERPKGSFSTLEIQRTEQGDSAMYLCASSSLRGPQHYGYTFGSGTRLTVV.

The genes are TRBV19 and TRBJ2-2, with 7 positions matching TRBD2. The germline CDR1 and CDR2 sequences are LNHDA and SQIVND (reference sequence). Germline trimming cut 7 bases from V and 0 bases from J; bases unmatched to any gene: 8. The CDR3 runs 16 residues. The CDR3 DNA sequence: TGTGCCAGTAATCCCGGCGGGGGTGCGAACACCGGGGAGCTGTTTTTT. Residues: CASNPGGGANTGELFF.

The J gene is TRBJ1-4, the V gene TRBV27; possible D gene TRBD1, 6 bases. The CDR3 runs to 14 residues. Germline V CDR1 and CDR2: MNHEY, SMNVEV (reference sequence). V shed 3 bases and J shed 7 bases, with 12 bases lying between them. CDR3 residues: CASSFPGAGEKLFF. Written as DNA, the CDR3 is TGTGCCAGCAGTTTCCCGGGGGCAGGTGAAAAACTGTTTTTT.

V and J are TRBV9 and TRBJ2-3; D call uncertain. Looked up from germline, CDR1 is SGDLS and CDR2 is YYNGEE. The CDR3 length is 14 residues. V was pared by 0 bases and J by 8 bases, with 13 bases between. Here the CDR3 DNA reads TGTGCCAGCAGCGTAGATGGCCAATCCGGTACGCAGTATTTT. This sequence encodes CASSVDGQSGTQYF. Full variable domain (rest looked up from reference TRBV9 and TRBJ2-3): DSGVTQTPKHLITATGQRVTLRCSPRSGDLSVYWYQQSLDQGLQFLIQYYNGEERAKGNILERFSAQQFPDLHSELNLSSLELGDSALYFCASSVDGQSGTQYFGPGTRLTVL.

This clone was seen a handful of times. The genes are TRBV6-6 and TRBJ1-3; D possibly corresponds to TRBD1 (5 bases). Trimming cost V 6 bases and J 4 bases, with 10 bases left between them. CDR3 length: 13 amino acids. From germline, CDR1 is MNHNY and CDR2 SVGAGI (reference sequence). CDR3: CASSRDSGNTIYF. Written as DNA, the CDR3 is TGTGCCAGCAGCCGTGACAGCGGAAACACCATATATTTT.